These 19 T cell receptor beta chains were all obtained from the same sample, sequenced in a study of human T cells and chemical hapten exposure. Time point described: patch test 3, about 24 weeks after DPC sensitization. Treatment denoted: therapeutic diphenylcyclopropenone sensitization with weekly scalp DPC. MiXCR was run by TCRdb on the RACE reads, yielding one entry per CDR3 protein. The sample lists 210,000 or so distinct CDR3 sequences; more than 20% were seen once. The specimen was whole blood, collected in connection with sensitization to the hapten diphenylcyclopropenone (DPC). The receptor source for this set is a woman in her 40s with alopecia areata. Some clones in this sample may be carry-over from other donors' samples.

Written as DNA, the CDR3 is TGTGCCAGCCGTAGCGGGAGGGCCGAGCAGTACTTC. It yields the protein CASRSGRAEQYF. The genes are TRBV6-5 and TRBJ2-7; 11 bases agree with TRBD2. Per germline, CDR1 MNHEY and CDR2 SVGAGI. V lost 8 bases to trimming and J lost 6 bases; unmatched junction nucleotides: 3. This CDR3 is built from 12 residues.

This clonotype was seen more than once but under ten times. The rearrangement joins TRBV20-1 to TRBJ1-1; TRBD1 agrees at 9 bases. V lost 0 bases, J lost 11 bases, and 7 bases stayed unmatched. The CDR3 length is 13 residues. Germline V lookup: CDR1 DFQATT, CDR2 SNEGSKA (reference sequence). The CDR3 DNA reads TGCAGTGCTAGAGATCCCGGGACAGGGTTCGCTTTCTTT. Its translation is CSARDPGTGFAFF.

The chain links TRBV5-1 to TRBJ2-2; the D is unclear. The CDR3 covers 15 residues. Germline V gives CDR1 SGHRS, CDR2 YFSETQ. V was pared by 4 bases and J by 0 bases, with 10 bases between. CDR3 in DNA: TGCGCCAGCAGCCCCGACCCCCCGAACACCGGGGAGCTGTTTTTT. Its protein product is CASSPDPPNTGELFF. Combining the CDR3 with reference TRBV5-1 and TRBJ2-2 gives the whole variable domain KAGVTQTPRYLIKTRGQQVTLSCSPISGHRSVSWYQQTPGQGLQFLFEYFSETQRNKGNFPGRFSGRQFSNSRSEMNVSTLELGDSALYLCASSPDPPNTGELFFGEGSRLTVL.

This clonotype was observed a few times. The rearrangement links TRBV7-2 to TRBJ2-1; 8 bases fit TRBD1. The germline V gene has CDR1 SGHTA and CDR2 FQGNSA. Trimming removed 5 bases from V and 0 bases from J; junction bases left unmatched: 6. The CDR3 length is 16 residues. CDR3 bases: TGTGCCAGCAGCACCCGACAGGGGCCCTCCTACAATGAGCAGTTCTTC. It encodes CASSTRQGPSYNEQFF.

This clonotype has a handful of counts. This CDR3 is CASSWPRDRDSGANVLTF. The CDR3, as DNA: TGTGCCAGCAGTTGGCCCCGGGACAGGGACTCTGGGGCCAACGTCCTGACTTTC. V and J are TRBV12-3 or TRBV12-4 and TRBJ2-6; 9 nucleotides agree with TRBD1. V shed 4 bases, J shed 0 bases, and the junction held 7 bases outside the gene matches. This CDR3 is built from 18 residues.

This clonotype was seen a few times. The chain links TRBV6-2 or TRBV6-3 to TRBJ2-7; possibly TRBD2 for D (6 bases). Trimming took 2 bases from V and 0 from J, leaving 11 bases between them. The CDR3 length is 15 residues. The V gene's germline CDR1 is MNHEY and CDR2 SVGEGT. The CDR3 DNA is TGTGCCAGCAGTTACGTGGGGACTGGCTCCTACGAGCAGTACTTC. Amino acid sequence: CASSYVGTGSYEQYF.

The V and J genes are TRBV29-1 and TRBJ2-1, with a tentative D call TRBD1 (6 bases). This CDR3 region has 14 residues. V lost 8 bases, J lost 2 bases, and 16 bases lay in between. The germline CDR1 and CDR2 sequences are SQVTM and ANQGSEA. This chain's CDR3 is CSLWTAPTYNEQFF. The CDR3 bases are TGCAGCCTATGGACAGCCCCTACCTACAATGAGCAGTTCTTC.

The chain has TRBV28 and TRBJ1-1; D unresolved. The CDR3 consists of 13 residues. In germline, CDR1 is MDHEN, CDR2 SYDVKM. The V end was cut by 6 bases, the J end by 4 bases, with 12 bases between. CDR3 in amino acids: CASRPDLTTEAFF. The DNA of the CDR3 is TGTGCCAGCAGACCTGACCTGACCACTGAAGCTTTCTTT.

DNA for the CDR3: TGTGCCATCAGTGCTTTGGCGGGAGGGGAAGATGAGCAGTTCTTC. Its translation is CAISALAGGEDEQFF. The chain couples TRBV10-3 to TRBJ2-1, with 9 nucleotides matching TRBD2. Germline CDR1 is ENHRY and CDR2 is SYGVKD. The ends lost 4 bases at V and 8 bases at J; junction bases unmatched: 9. The CDR3 contains 15 residues.

J is TRBJ1-4 and V is TRBV5-1; TRBD1 is a possible D gene (5 bases). Germline V gene sequence: CDR1 SGHRS, CDR2 YFSETQ. Trimming took off 0 bases at V and 5 bases at J, with 11 bases between the two ends. The CDR3 covers 15 residues. DNA for the CDR3: TGCGCCAGCAGCTTGGGCCGGGGGTCAAATGAAAAACTGTTTTTT. Amino acid sequence: CASSLGRGSNEKLFF.

This clonotype was seen once. CDR3 sequence reads: CASNPGQRYNEQFF. The CDR3 DNA follows: TGTGCCAGCAACCCGGGACAGCGCTACAATGAGCAGTTCTTC. This chain uses TRBV6-2 or TRBV6-3 with TRBJ2-1, with 7 positions matching TRBD1. Germline CDR1 MNHEY, CDR2 SVGEGT. Germline trimming cut 7 bases from V and 3 bases from J; bases unmatched to any gene: 6. The CDR3 has 14 amino acids.

The chain employs TRBV5-1 and TRBJ2-7; D gene uncertain. Germline lookup yields CDR1 SGHRS and CDR2 YFSETQ. The V gene lost 2 bases and the J gene lost 2 bases, with 11 bases spanning the gap. CDR3 length: 14 amino acids. The CDR3 region has the DNA TGCGCCAGCAGCTTACCGGGTGCAACCTACGAGCAGTACTTC. Residues: CASSLPGATYEQYF.

The chain employs TRBV12-3 or TRBV12-4 and TRBJ1-1; TRBD1 agrees at 11 bases. With 4 bases clipped from V and 7 bases from J, the junction kept 14 bases outside the gene matches. The CDR3 runs to 17 residues. The CDR3 DNA reads TGTGCCAGCAGTTCGTCCCGGGACAGGGGGAAAGTTAGTGAAGCTTTCTTT. Residues: CASSSSRDRGKVSEAFF.

V is TRBV6-5 and J is TRBJ2-4; D is undetermined. This CDR3 is 14 amino acids long. From germline, CDR1 is MNHEY and CDR2 SVGAGI. Trimming removed 4 bases at V and 10 bases at J, with 17 bases between. The CDR3 sequence is CASSSTLGVSIQYF. CDR3 bases: TGTGCCAGCAGTTCCACGCTGGGCGTATCTATTCAGTACTTC.

This clonotype was detected a few times. The chain employs TRBV12-3 or TRBV12-4 and TRBJ1-2; D call uncertain. The CDR3 extends over 13 amino acids. V was trimmed by 9 bases and J by 2 bases, leaving 13 bases between them. This CDR3 reads CASGSRANYGYTF. DNA for the CDR3: TGTGCCAGTGGCTCGAGGGCGAACTATGGCTACACCTTC.

This clonotype was seen a few times. The chain couples TRBV7-2 to TRBJ1-2, with 9 bases that match TRBD1. CDR3 length equals 17 residues. The germline V gene encodes CDR1 SGHTA and CDR2 FQGNSA. Trimming removed 1 base from V and 2 bases from J; junction bases left unmatched: 8. The CDR3 region is CASSLGGGQGLNYGYTF. For the CDR3, the DNA is TGTGCCAGCAGCTTAGGGGGCGGACAGGGGCTCAACTATGGCTACACCTTC. Together with reference TRBV7-2 and TRBJ1-2, the CDR3 gives the full variable domain: GAGVSQSPSNKVTEKGKDVELRCDPISGHTALYWYRQSLGQGLEFLIYFQGNSAPDKSGLPSDRFSAERTGGSVSTLTIQRTQQEDSAVYLCASSLGGGQGLNYGYTFGSGTRLTVV.

This clonotype was observed a few times. The V call is TRBV27, the J call TRBJ2-7; 12 bases map to TRBD1. Trimming took 10 bases from V and 4 from J; bases not matched to a gene: 8. This CDR3 contains 14 residues. Germline CDR1 MNHEY, CDR2 SMNVEV (reference sequence). The CDR3 spells CATRDRGRRYEQYF. CDR3 nucleotides: TGTGCCACCAGGGACAGGGGGCGAAGATACGAGCAGTACTTC.

This chain links TRBV27 with TRBJ2-2; D unclear. The V end was cut by 6 bases, the J end by 0 bases, with 14 bases between. Germline V gene lookup returns CDR1 MNHEY and CDR2 SMNVEV (reference sequence). This CDR3 is 16 amino acids long. The CDR3 DNA sequence: TGTGCCAGCAGCCGAGGACGTCTAGCGAACACCGGGGAGCTGTTTTTT. Protein sequence: CASSRGRLANTGELFF.

The chain uses TRBV3-1 and TRBJ1-2; TRBD1 matches at 7 bases. J lost 8 bases, V lost 5 bases, and 11 bases had no gene match. The CDR3 totals 14 residues. Germline-derived CDR1 and CDR2 are LGHDT and YNNKEL (reference sequence). CDR3 in amino acids: CASSRQGERVGYTF. As DNA, the CDR3 is TGTGCCAGCAGCAGACAGGGAGAACGAGTCGGCTACACCTTC.